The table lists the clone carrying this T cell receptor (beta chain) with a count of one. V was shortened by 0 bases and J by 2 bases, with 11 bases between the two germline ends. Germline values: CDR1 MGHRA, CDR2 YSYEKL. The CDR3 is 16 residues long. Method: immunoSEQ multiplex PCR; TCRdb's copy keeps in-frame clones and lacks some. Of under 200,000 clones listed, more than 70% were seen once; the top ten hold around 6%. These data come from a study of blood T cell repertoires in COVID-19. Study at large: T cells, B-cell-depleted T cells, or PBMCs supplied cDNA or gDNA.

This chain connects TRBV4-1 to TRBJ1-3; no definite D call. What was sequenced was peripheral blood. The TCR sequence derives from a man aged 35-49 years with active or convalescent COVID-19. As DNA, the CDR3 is TGCGCCAGCAGCCAAGATAATCAGGCTGCTGGAAACACCATATATTTT. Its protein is CASSQDNQAAGNTIYF.